This entry lists 27 T cell receptor beta chains sequenced from one sample in a study of cytomegalovirus exposure and HLA in healthy donors (dated 2017 in TCRdb). The library was obtained by the immunoSEQ multiplex PCR assay. For the multiplex PCR, a mixture combining 60 forward primers for TCR Vbeta segments and 13 reverse primers for TCR Jbeta segments was used. This is the immuneACCESS table as TCRdb keeps it, with only in-frame sequences that have V and J called. A part of the clones is gone; compared with another copy, unresolved V genes explain less than half, and the rest is unexplained. This sample has approximately 150,000 clones in its table, and 65% to 75% of those were observed once. The ten largest clones take up around 4.2% of the sample. Sequencing was carried out using PBMCs. Receptor source: a man aged 55 to 70 in good health and CMV-seronegative.

The V call is TRBV5-1, the J call TRBJ2-7; 9 bases agree with TRBD2. The CDR3 sequence is 14 residues long. V shed 4 bases and J 1 base; nucleotides not matched to a gene: 3. Germline CDR1 is SGHRS and CDR2 is YFSETQ. CDR3 sequence reads: CASSAGLASYEQYF. The CDR3 DNA reads TGCGCCAGCAGCGCGGGACTAGCTTCCTACGAGCAGTACTTC.

This clone was detected only a few times. This chain links TRBV5-1 with TRBJ2-2; weak D call: TRBD1 (5 bases). In germline, CDR1 is SGHRS, CDR2 YFSETQ. The CDR3 extends over 16 amino acids. V was clipped by 1 base and J by 4 bases, with 14 bases between them. The CDR3 protein is CASSLRASQGTGELFF. The CDR3 DNA is TGCGCCAGCAGCTTGAGGGCCTCTCAGGGCACCGGGGAGCTGTTTTTT. The whole variable domain, filled in from reference TRBV5-1 and TRBJ2-2, reads KAGVTQTPRYLIKTRGQQVTLSCSPISGHRSVSWYQQTPGQGLQFLFEYFSETQRNKGNFPGRFSGRQFSNSRSEMNVSTLELGDSALYLCASSLRASQGTGELFFGEGSRLTVL.

The chain links TRBV5-5 to TRBJ2-7; 11 nucleotides align to TRBD2. The CDR3 has 17 amino acids. Germline values: CDR1 SGHKS, CDR2 YYEKEE (reference sequence). V lost 0 bases and J lost 5; bases outside the gene matches: 10. The CDR3 DNA sequence: TGTGCCAGCAGCTTGGAGGGGACTAGCGGAGGGAAAGACGAGCAGTACTTC. Its translation is CASSLEGTSGGKDEQYF.

This sequence joins TRBV9 and TRBJ1-6; D is possibly TRBD1 (5 bases). CDR3 length: 14 amino acids. Germline V gene sequence: CDR1 SGDLS, CDR2 YYNGEE. V was shortened by 1 base and J by 7 bases, with 9 bases between the two germline ends. The CDR3 loop is CASSVPGSNSPLHF. The CDR3 DNA reads as TGTGCCAGCAGCGTACCAGGGTCCAATTCACCCCTCCACTTT.

The rearrangement uses TRBV30 and TRBJ1-2; D is undetermined. V dropped 1 base and J dropped 6 bases, with 12 bases sitting between them. The CDR3 consists of 13 residues. Germline V CDR1 and CDR2: GTSNPN, SVGIG (reference sequence). The CDR3 nucleotides are TGTGCCTGGAGTGCTTTCACAGCCCATGGCTACACCTTC. It is translated as CAWSAFTAHGYTF.

The rearrangement links TRBV5-4 to TRBJ2-5; 7 bases are a match to TRBD2. The CDR3 loop spans 15 amino acids. The germline gives CDR1 SGHNT, CDR2 YYREEE (reference sequence). Trimming removed 4 bases from V and 5 bases from J; junction bases left unmatched: 11. The CDR3 protein is CASSPDPGGGETQYF. The CDR3 nucleotides are TGTGCCAGCAGCCCTGACCCGGGGGGTGGGGAGACCCAGTACTTC.

The V call is TRBV19, the J call TRBJ2-1, with 7 positions matching TRBD2. In germline, CDR1 is LNHDA, CDR2 SQIVND (reference sequence). The CDR3 runs 14 residues. The V gene end was trimmed by 4 bases and the J gene end by 8 bases; junction bases not matched to a gene: 8. CDR3 region: CASSTNGLVHEQFF. In DNA form, the CDR3 reads TGTGCCAGTAGTACAAATGGACTAGTCCATGAGCAGTTCTTC.

The chain is built from TRBV28 and TRBJ1-6; 8 bases agree with TRBD1. The V gene's germline CDR1 is MDHEN and CDR2 SYDVKM. Unmatched junction bases numbered 4, after V lost 1 base and J lost 8 bases. This CDR3 comprises 15 residues. CDR3 loop: CASSLSGGRYSPLHF. In DNA form, the CDR3 reads TGTGCCAGCAGTTTATCAGGGGGCAGGTATTCACCCCTCCACTTT.

The J gene is TRBJ2-3, the V gene TRBV19; TRBD2 matches at 7 bases. Trimming cost V 8 bases and J 4 bases; bases outside gene matches: 6. The CDR3 runs to 13 residues. Per germline, CDR1 LNHDA and CDR2 SQIVND (reference sequence). The CDR3 coding sequence is TGTGCCAGTCGCCTAACTAGCGCAGATACGCAGTATTTT. It yields the protein CASRLTSADTQYF.

The V and J genes are TRBV30 and TRBJ2-2, with a tentative D call TRBD1 (5 bases). The CDR3 loop spans 13 amino acids. CDR1 GTSNPN and CDR2 SVGIG come from the germline V gene (reference sequence). V was trimmed by 2 bases and J by 5 bases, leaving 9 bases between them. CDR3 sequence: CAWSSRGTGELFF. For the CDR3, the DNA is TGTGCCTGGAGTTCAAGGGGTACCGGGGAGCTGTTTTTT.

The chain is built from TRBV5-1 and TRBJ1-1; maybe TRBD1 (5 bases). V was cut by 0 bases and J by 6 bases, with 15 bases left in between. The CDR3 has 15 residues. Germline lookup yields CDR1 SGHRS and CDR2 YFSETQ. The CDR3 DNA reads as TGCGCCAGCAGCTTGGAGGGGCCAGGAACGGCTGAAGCTTTCTTT. Amino acids: CASSLEGPGTAEAFF.

The chain carries TRBV7-9 and TRBJ1-1, with D possibly being TRBD1 (5 bases). Germline V gene data show CDR1 as SEHNR and CDR2 as FQNEAQ (reference sequence). Trimming cost V 1 base and J 3 bases, with 12 bases left between them. CDR3 length: 15 residues. This CDR3 reads CASSLGRAGDTEAFF. The CDR3 DNA is TGTGCCAGCAGCTTAGGCAGGGCTGGGGACACTGAAGCTTTCTTT.

This chain links TRBV2 with TRBJ1-1, with D perhaps matching TRBD1 (5 bases). The CDR3 extends over 15 amino acids. Germline CDR1 and CDR2: SNHLY and FYNNEI. V was shortened by 4 bases and J by 5 bases, with 17 bases between the two germline ends. The CDR3 reads CASSAWRGVGTEAFF. The CDR3 DNA is TGTGCCAGCAGTGCATGGAGGGGCGTTGGAACTGAAGCTTTCTTT.

The rearrangement joins TRBV6-5 to TRBJ2-1; TRBD1 aligns across 11 bases. The germline CDR1 and CDR2 sequences are MNHEY and SVGAGI. The CDR3 extends over 14 amino acids. J was trimmed by 9 bases and V by 8 bases; bases with no gene match: 9. The CDR3, as DNA: TGTGCCAGCCTGAGGGACAGGGGGTATGGTGAGCAGTTCTTC. Translation gives CASLRDRGYGEQFF.

The rearrangement joins TRBV7-3 to TRBJ2-1; TRBD2 is a possible D gene (6 bases). There are 13 residues in the CDR3. V was clipped by 5 bases and J by 12 bases, with 17 bases between them. Germline lookup yields CDR1 SGHTA and CDR2 FQGTGA. The CDR3 loop is CASSPGGTIRQFF. The CDR3 DNA is TGTGCCAGCAGCCCCGGGGGTACAATACGGCAGTTCTTC.

This clone has more than one count but fewer than ten. The CDR3 loop reads CAWSLGNRGLYGYTF. The CDR3, as DNA: TGTGCCTGGAGTTTAGGGAACAGGGGGCTCTATGGCTACACCTTC. This chain joins TRBV30 and TRBJ1-2, with 9 bases that match TRBD1. With V trimmed by 2 bases and J by 4 bases, 8 bases remained unmatched. Germline values: CDR1 GTSNPN, CDR2 SVGIG (reference sequence). CDR3 length: 15 amino acids.

V is TRBV29-1 and J is TRBJ2-6, with a weak D call TRBD2 (7 bases). The CDR3 has 17 residues. Germline V gives CDR1 SQVTM, CDR2 ANQGSEA. Trimming removed 4 bases from V and 0 bases from J, with 16 bases in between. CDR3 DNA: TGCAGCGTTGGTGGGGGGGGAGGGGGCTCTGGGGCCAACGTCCTGACTTTC. Translating it yields CSVGGGGGGSGANVLTF.

The chain employs TRBV7-2 and TRBJ1-6; 8 bases agree with TRBD1. The junction had 9 bases not matched to a gene; V was cut back by 5 bases and J by 9 bases. This CDR3 region has 15 residues. Looked up from germline, CDR1 is SGHTA and CDR2 is FQGNSA. CDR3 protein: CASSLPAGGVSPLHF. CDR3 sequence (DNA): TGTGCCAGCAGCCTACCCGCAGGGGGCGTTTCACCCCTCCACTTT.

The rearrangement links TRBV6-5 to TRBJ2-1, with 11 bases identical to TRBD2. J gave up 9 bases and V 7 bases, and 8 bases lay outside the gene matches. The CDR3 totals 14 residues. Germline V CDR1 and CDR2: MNHEY, SVGAGI. CDR3 in amino acids: CASTGLAGRTEQFF. The DNA of the CDR3 is TGTGCCAGCACCGGACTAGCGGGTAGGACTGAGCAGTTCTTC.

This clone was recorded only once. The chain combines TRBV5-6 with TRBJ2-7; D is perhaps TRBD2 (7 bases). Germline CDR1 SGHDT, CDR2 YYEEEE. The CDR3 totals 13 residues. V lost 2 bases and J lost 5, with 11 bases in between. CDR3 in DNA: TGTGCCAGCAGCTTCGGGGGGCGGGACGAGCAGTACTTC. The encoded protein is CASSFGGRDEQYF.

This sequence joins TRBV5-6 and TRBJ2-3; 9 bases agree with TRBD2. With 1 base clipped from V and 0 bases from J, the junction kept 9 bases outside the gene matches. CDR1 and CDR2 from the germline V gene are SGHDT and YYEEEE. The CDR3 contains 18 residues. CDR3 DNA sequence: TGTGCCAGCAGCTTGTTAACCTCCACTAGCGGGAGCACAGATACGCAGTATTTT. Translation gives CASSLLTSTSGSTDTQYF.

This chain links TRBV7-9 with TRBJ1-6, with TRBD1 as a possible D gene (6 bases). The V end was cut by 0 bases, the J end by 10 bases, with 13 bases between. The CDR3 contains 15 residues. Germline V gene lookup returns CDR1 SEHNR and CDR2 FQNEAQ (reference sequence). The CDR3 loop is CASSLAGRGQSPLHF. The CDR3 coding sequence is TGTGCCAGCAGCTTAGCGGGCAGGGGTCAATCACCCCTCCACTTT.

CDR3 nucleotides: TGTGCCAGCAGCGTAGTGCTAGGGGCTGAGCAGTTCTTC. Its translation is CASSVVLGAEQFF. This rearrangement joins TRBV9 to TRBJ2-1, with a possible D match to TRBD1 (5 bases). Germline loops: CDR1 SGDLS, CDR2 YYNGEE. V lost 0 bases and J lost 9, with 10 bases in between. This CDR3 contains 13 residues. The full variable domain, its missing parts supplied by reference TRBV9 and TRBJ2-1, is DSGVTQTPKHLITATGQRVTLRCSPRSGDLSVYWYQQSLDQGLQFLIQYYNGEERAKGNILERFSAQQFPDLHSELNLSSLELGDSALYFCASSVVLGAEQFFGPGTRLTVL.

This clone was counted a few times. This chain links TRBV2 with TRBJ1-2; TRBD1 is a possible D gene (5 bases). Germline V gene lookup returns CDR1 SNHLY and CDR2 FYNNEI. The CDR3 totals 14 residues. Trimming stripped 1 base from V and 6 bases from J, with 12 bases between. The DNA for the CDR3 is TGTGCCAGCAGTGAAGGCGGGGGGGTCGATGGCTACACCTTC. Its protein is CASSEGGGVDGYTF. The whole variable domain, filled in from reference TRBV2 and TRBJ1-2, reads EPEVTQTPSHQVTQMGQEVILRCVPISNHLYFYWYRQILGQKVEFLVSFYNNEISEKSEIFDDQFSVERPDGSNFTLKIRSTKLEDSAMYFCASSEGGGVDGYTFGSGTRLTVV.

This clone has only a few counts. The DNA of the CDR3 is TGCGCCAGCAGACACCTGGACATGCTATCCTACGAGCAGTACTTC. It yields the protein CASRHLDMLSYEQYF. The J gene is TRBJ2-7, the V gene TRBV23-1; tentatively, D is TRBD1 (5 bases). TRBV23-1 is an ORF; its function is uncertain. This CDR3 is built from 15 residues. With 6 bases removed from V and 1 base from J, the gap between germline ends came to 16 bases.

The chain links TRBV28 to TRBJ2-2; possibly TRBD1 for D (7 bases). Germline CDR1 is MDHEN and CDR2 is SYDVKM. Trimming stripped 6 bases from V and 5 bases from J, with 25 bases between. The CDR3 totals 18 residues. The CDR3 region has the DNA TGTGCCAGCAGGGGAACGAGGCTCAGGGGGGACAAGACCGGGGAGCTGTTTTTT. Translating gives CASRGTRLRGDKTGELFF.

The chain employs TRBV10-3 and TRBJ2-7; D ambiguous. The CDR3 is 17 amino acids. Per germline, CDR1 ENHRY and CDR2 SYGVKD. Trimming pared 0 bases from V and 2 bases from J, leaving 17 bases between. The CDR3 coding sequence is TGTGCCATCAGTGAGTCTTCGTGGCAGGCCCTTCCCTACGAGCAGTACTTC. This sequence encodes CAISESSWQALPYEQYF.